Listed here are 8 T cell receptor beta chains from one sample, sequenced in a study of blood T cell repertoires in COVID-19. Clones were sequenced by immunoSEQ multiplex PCR, and TCRdb holds only the in-frame ones, with some missing. The sample holds 95,000 to 100,000 clones, 70% to 85% seen once. Material: peripheral blood. The receptors come from a woman aged 55-69 years with acute or convalescent COVID-19.

The chain uses TRBV3-1 (or the pseudogene TRBV3-2) and TRBJ2-5; 10 bases fit TRBD2. The V gene end was trimmed by 4 bases and the J gene end by 5 bases; junction bases not matched to a gene: 4. Germline lookup yields CDR1 LGHDT and CDR2 YNNKEL (reference sequence). This CDR3 has 14 residues. DNA for the CDR3: TGTGCCAGCAGCCCCCTAGCGGGGGTGGAGACCCAGTACTTC. It is translated as CASSPLAGVETQYF.

The genes are TRBV19 and TRBJ1-3, with TRBD1 as a possible D gene (5 bases). V gave up 5 bases and J gave up 0 bases, with 17 bases separating them. Germline CDR1 reads LNHDA; CDR2 reads SQIVND (reference sequence). This CDR3 has 17 amino acids. The CDR3 nucleotides are TGTGCCAGTAGTCCCCGTGGGGGGGGAAACTCTGGAAACACCATATATTTT. It specifies CASSPRGGGNSGNTIYF.

The chain joins TRBV5-1 to TRBJ1-3, with 8 bases lining up with TRBD1. V shed 6 bases and J 0 bases; nucleotides not matched to a gene: 8. CDR3 size: 16 residues. From germline, CDR1 is SGHRS and CDR2 YFSETQ. The CDR3 is CASTLRTGFSGNTIYF. In DNA, the CDR3 is TGCGCCAGCACCCTTCGGACAGGGTTCTCTGGAAACACCATATATTTT.

The chain joins TRBV7-2 to TRBJ1-5; 9 bases are a match to TRBD1. The germline gives CDR1 SGHTA, CDR2 FQGNSA. The junction had 9 bases not matched to a gene; V was cut back by 6 bases and J by 3 bases. The CDR3 sequence is 16 residues long. CDR3 sequence: CASSLRGQGHNQPQHF. CDR3 in DNA: TGTGCCAGCAGTTTAAGGGGACAGGGCCACAATCAGCCCCAGCATTTT.

The chain couples TRBV4-2 to TRBJ2-1; 10 bases align to TRBD2. With 3 bases clipped from V and 4 bases from J, the junction kept 3 bases outside the gene matches. There are 15 residues in the CDR3. The germline gives CDR1 LGHNA, CDR2 YNFKEQ. CDR3 loop: CASSQSGGGYNEQFF. The CDR3 nucleotides read TGTGCCAGCAGCCAGAGCGGGGGGGGGTACAATGAGCAGTTCTTC.

This clone was seen a handful of times. The rearrangement uses TRBV24-1 and TRBJ2-5, with 8 bases that match TRBD2. This CDR3 is 15 amino acids long. The junction had 11 bases not matched to a gene; V was cut back by 9 bases and J by 3 bases. The germline gives CDR1 KGHDR, CDR2 SFDVKD. CDR3 protein: CATAQRGPQEETQYF. CDR3 DNA sequence: TGTGCCACCGCCCAGCGGGGGCCCCAGGAAGAGACCCAGTACTTC.

The chain employs TRBV5-4 and TRBJ1-2, with D maybe TRBD1 (5 bases). CDR1 and CDR2 from the germline V gene are SGHNT and YYREEE (reference sequence). V shed 4 bases and J shed 1 base, with 8 bases lying between them. This CDR3 comprises 13 residues. This chain's CDR3 is CASSLQGNYGYTF. CDR3 in DNA: TGTGCCAGCAGCCTCCAGGGTAACTATGGCTACACCTTC.

The genes are TRBV3-1 (or the pseudogene TRBV3-2) and TRBJ1-2; perhaps TRBD1 as D (5 bases). The V gene lost 4 bases and the J gene lost 3 bases, with 9 bases spanning the gap. Germline V gene data show CDR1 as LGHDT and CDR2 as YNNKEL (reference sequence). The CDR3 totals 13 residues. DNA for the CDR3: TGTGCCAGCAGCCGGGGACTTGACTATGGCTACACCTTC. This sequence encodes CASSRGLDYGYTF.